These T cell receptor beta chains were read from a single sample in a study of shared clonotypes between healthy human individuals. The method was immunoSEQ multiplex PCR; TCRdb's version includes in-frame clones alone and lacks a portion of them. Altogether roughly 590,000 clones are present, around 95% being singletons, with the ten largest covering around 0.097%. The sample consisted of naive CD8+ T cells sorted from blood. These receptors were collected from a woman aged 25 to 39 in good health. Both conserved end residues are part of each CDR3. A D gene is named only where the DNA matches it firmly. Size tells how often a clone was seen (once, few, many) or the class of an expanded clone, and some rows leave it out.

V gene: TRBV27
clone size: .
D gene: .
J gene: TRBJ2-1
CDR3 protein: CASSWTRVGNEQFF
CDR3 DNA: TGTGCCAGCAGTTGGACGAGGGTGGGCAATGAGCAGTTCTTC

V gene: TRBV29-1
clone size: .
D gene: .
J gene: TRBJ2-3
CDR3 protein: CSAEPSVRLDTQYF
CDR3 DNA: TGCAGCGCCGAGCCGTCGGTACGGTTAGATACGCAGTATTTT

V gene: TRBV27
clone size: .
D gene: .
J gene: TRBJ1-1
CDR3 protein: CASPMVVAFF
CDR3 DNA: TGTGCCAGTCCGATGGTCGTAGCTTTCTTT

V gene: TRBV6-5
clone size: once
D gene: .
J gene: TRBJ2-7
CDR3 protein: CASSLTGHEQYF
CDR3 DNA: TGTGCCAGCTCGTTGACAGGACACGAGCAGTACTTC

V gene: TRBV29-1
clone size: .
D gene: .
J gene: TRBJ2-7
CDR3 protein: CSGTDISSYEQYF
CDR3 DNA: TGCAGCGGCACGGACATCAGCTCCTACGAGCAGTACTTC

V gene: TRBV2
clone size: .
D gene: .
J gene: TRBJ2-1
CDR3 protein: CASSEEDIHNEQFF
CDR3 DNA: TGTGCCAGCAGTGAGGAGGACATCCACAATGAGCAGTTCTTC

V gene: TRBV7-9
clone size: .
D gene: TRBD2
J gene: TRBJ2-7
CDR3 protein: CASSFGTSGRYEQYF
CDR3 DNA: TGTGCCAGCAGCTTTGGGACTAGCGGTCGTTACGAGCAGTACTTC

V gene: TRBV4-1
clone size: .
D gene: .
J gene: TRBJ2-7
CDR3 protein: CASSQTQAYEQYF
CDR3 DNA: TGCGCCAGCAGCCAAACACAGGCATACGAGCAGTACTTC

V gene: TRBV19
clone size: once
D gene: TRBD2
J gene: TRBJ2-1
CDR3 protein: CASSIGAGGKNNEQFF
CDR3 DNA: TGTGCCAGTAGTATCGGGGCGGGAGGGAAAAACAATGAGCAGTTCTTC

V gene: TRBV5-5
clone size: .
D gene: TRBD1
J gene: TRBJ2-7
CDR3 protein: CASSSGQGSREQYF
CDR3 DNA: TGTGCCAGCAGCTCAGGACAGGGATCAAGGGAGCAGTACTTC

V gene: TRBV19
clone size: .
D gene: .
J gene: TRBJ1-5
CDR3 protein: CASNPDGNQPQHF
CDR3 DNA: TGTGCCAGTAACCCTGACGGAAATCAGCCCCAGCATTTT

V gene: TRBV27
clone size: .
D gene: TRBD2
J gene: TRBJ2-1
CDR3 protein: CASSALGTSGSWDEQFF
CDR3 DNA: TGTGCCAGCAGTGCGCTAGGGACTAGCGGGAGTTGGGATGAGCAGTTCTTC

V gene: TRBV7-7
clone size: .
D gene: .
J gene: TRBJ2-1
CDR3 protein: CASSLDNYNEQFF
CDR3 DNA: TGTGCCAGCAGCTTAGACAACTACAATGAGCAGTTCTTC

V gene: TRBV18
clone size: .
D gene: TRBD2
J gene: TRBJ2-3
CDR3 protein: CASSPEGLAGANTQYF
CDR3 DNA: TGTGCCAGCTCACCAGAGGGACTAGCGGGAGCGAATACGCAGTATTTT

V gene: TRBV27
clone size: .
D gene: TRBD1
J gene: TRBJ1-2
CDR3 protein: CASSFGTGVGYTF
CDR3 DNA: TGTGCCAGCAGTTTTGGGACAGGGGTTGGCTACACCTTC

V gene: TRBV29-1
clone size: once
D gene: .
J gene: TRBJ1-2
CDR3 protein: CSAVTGYGYTF
CDR3 DNA: TGCAGCGCCGTGACGGGGTATGGCTACACCTTC

V gene: TRBV21-1
clone size: .
D gene: .
J gene: TRBJ2-7
CDR3 protein: CASSNLTAGRDEQYF
CDR3 DNA: TGTGCCAGCAGCAATCTCACAGCGGGAAGGGACGAGCAGTACTTC

V gene: TRBV27
clone size: .
D gene: TRBD2
J gene: TRBJ2-3
CDR3 protein: CASSLSLTSGMDTQYF
CDR3 DNA: TGTGCCAGCAGTTTATCTTTGACTAGCGGAATGGATACGCAGTATTTT

V gene: TRBV7-9
clone size: .
D gene: .
J gene: TRBJ2-3
CDR3 protein: CASSLMTDTQYF
CDR3 DNA: TGTGCCAGCAGCTTAATGACAGATACGCAGTATTTT

V gene: TRBV10-3
clone size: few
D gene: .
J gene: TRBJ1-1
CDR3 protein: CAISEQGYTEAFF
CDR3 DNA: TGTGCCATCAGTGAGCAAGGGTACACTGAAGCTTTCTTT

V gene: TRBV11-2
clone size: .
D gene: .
J gene: TRBJ2-7
CDR3 protein: CASSPTRSYEQYF
CDR3 DNA: TGTGCCAGCAGCCCAACCCGGTCCTACGAGCAGTACTTC

V gene: TRBV5-1
clone size: .
D gene: TRBD2
J gene: TRBJ2-1
CDR3 protein: CASSVAGGDEQFF
CDR3 DNA: TGCGCCAGCAGCGTTGCGGGAGGGGATGAGCAGTTCTTC

V gene: TRBV19
clone size: .
D gene: .
J gene: TRBJ2-1
CDR3 protein: CASNLGSYNEQFF
CDR3 DNA: TGTGCCAGTAACCTTGGAAGCTACAATGAGCAGTTCTTC

V gene: TRBV7-9
clone size: .
D gene: .
J gene: TRBJ2-1
CDR3 protein: CASSLDAFDKPNNEQFF
CDR3 DNA: TGTGCCAGCAGCTTAGACGCGTTTGACAAACCCAACAATGAGCAGTTCTTC

V gene: TRBV5-4
clone size: .
D gene: .
J gene: TRBJ1-2
CDR3 protein: CASSPLTGYGYTF
CDR3 DNA: TGTGCCAGCAGCCCACTAACGGGCTATGGCTACACCTTC

V gene: TRBV10-1
clone size: .
D gene: .
J gene: TRBJ2-3
CDR3 protein: CASSESGREFADTQYF
CDR3 DNA: TGCGCCAGCAGTGAGTCTGGACGGGAGTTTGCAGATACGCAGTATTTT

V gene: TRBV4-1
clone size: .
D gene: .
J gene: TRBJ2-1
CDR3 protein: CASSQLGGVIVNEQFF
CDR3 DNA: TGCGCCAGCAGCCAGCTAGGTGGAGTGATTGTGAATGAGCAGTTCTTC

V gene: TRBV6-5
clone size: .
D gene: .
J gene: TRBJ2-7
CDR3 protein: CVSSSGLLGEQYF
CDR3 DNA: TGTGTCAGCAGTTCCGGACTTCTCGGGGAGCAGTACTTC

V gene: TRBV5-1
clone size: .
D gene: .
J gene: TRBJ2-7
CDR3 protein: CASSEEGSAYEQYF
CDR3 DNA: TGCGCCAGCAGCGAGGAAGGTTCCGCCTACGAGCAGTACTTC

V gene: TRBV27
clone size: .
D gene: TRBD2
J gene: TRBJ2-2
CDR3 protein: CASSSLAALGIGELFF
CDR3 DNA: TGTGCCAGCAGTTCTCTAGCGGCCCTCGGTATCGGGGAGCTGTTTTTT

V gene: TRBV14
clone size: .
D gene: .
J gene: TRBJ1-1
CDR3 protein: CASSQESYEAFF
CDR3 DNA: TGTGCCAGCAGCCAAGAGTCATATGAAGCTTTCTTT

V gene: TRBV10-3
clone size: .
D gene: .
J gene: TRBJ2-7
CDR3 protein: CAISENGGYEQYF
CDR3 DNA: TGTGCCATCAGTGAGAATGGGGGCTACGAGCAGTACTTC

V gene: TRBV28
clone size: once
D gene: TRBD2
J gene: TRBJ2-1
CDR3 protein: CASSRGTSGGGYNEQFF
CDR3 DNA: TGTGCCAGCAGCCGTGGGACTAGCGGGGGGGGTTACAATGAGCAGTTCTTC

V gene: TRBV6-6
clone size: .
D gene: .
J gene: TRBJ2-7
CDR3 protein: CASSSLGQYEQYF
CDR3 DNA: TGTGCCAGCAGTTCCCTAGGACAGTACGAGCAGTACTTC

V gene: TRBV15
clone size: .
D gene: .
J gene: TRBJ2-1
CDR3 protein: CATSRDHLRGSNEQFF
CDR3 DNA: TGTGCCACCAGCAGAGACCATCTTAGGGGGAGCAATGAGCAGTTCTTC

V gene: TRBV27
clone size: .
D gene: TRBD2
J gene: TRBJ2-7
CDR3 protein: CASSRTSGRIYEQYF
CDR3 DNA: TGTGCCAGCAGCAGGACTAGCGGGCGAATCTACGAGCAGTACTTC